Each of the 26 T cell receptor beta chains below was sequenced from the same sample in a study of blood T cell repertoires in COVID-19 (dated by TCRdb to 2018 to 2021). Library preparation employed the immunoSEQ multiplex PCR assay. TCRdb provides this immuneACCESS table in a form limited to in-frame rearrangements. Some clones are lacking; in checked studies, under half of them reflect an unresolved V gene, and why the rest are absent is not known. Here the sample has hundreds of thousands of clones; roughly 88% occur a single time. Clones ranked in the top ten supply 3.5% to 4.5% of the sample. Sequenced sample: peripheral blood. The receptors here all came from a woman aged 45-60 years with active or convalescent COVID-19.

CDR3 DNA sequence: TGCAGCGTTGCCCCCGGGACAGGGATTGGAAACACCATATATTTT. It codes for CSVAPGTGIGNTIYF. V and J are TRBV29-1 and TRBJ1-3, with TRBD1 matching 9 bases. From germline, CDR1 is SQVTM and CDR2 ANQGSEA. The CDR3 length is 15 residues. Trimming removed 4 bases from V and 3 bases from J; junction bases left unmatched: 7.

This chain uses TRBV11-3 with TRBJ2-5; 11 bases map to TRBD2. The CDR3 contains 16 residues. Germline trimming cut 1 base from V and 1 base from J; bases unmatched to any gene: 2. Germline values: CDR1 SGHNT, CDR2 YENEEA. The CDR3 sequence: CASSLGLAGIQETQYF. In DNA, the CDR3 is TGTGCCAGCAGCTTAGGACTAGCGGGGATCCAAGAGACCCAGTACTTC.

The chain recombines TRBV28 with TRBJ2-1; weak D call: TRBD1 (6 bases). Germline V lookup: CDR1 MDHEN, CDR2 SYDVKM. This CDR3 contains 14 residues. V dropped 8 bases and J dropped 7 bases, with 18 bases sitting between them. The DNA of the CDR3 is TGTGCCAGCCAGAGGGCAGGGGCGGAGAATGAGCAGTTCTTC. Protein sequence: CASQRAGAENEQFF.

The chain joins TRBV19 to TRBJ2-4; tentatively, D is TRBD1 (5 bases). V gave up 8 bases and J gave up 1 base, with 15 bases separating them. Germline V lookup: CDR1 LNHDA, CDR2 SQIVND (reference sequence). This CDR3 is built from 15 residues. CDR3 in DNA: TGTGCCAGTTCCTTGTCCCCAGGGGCCAAAAACATTCAGTACTTC. This translates into CASSLSPGAKNIQYF.

The chain couples TRBV6-2 or TRBV6-3 to TRBJ1-4; 8 bases line up with TRBD1. Per germline, CDR1 MNHEY and CDR2 SVGEGT. The CDR3 length is 16 residues. V gave up 4 bases and J gave up 3 bases; unmatched junction bases: 7. The CDR3 region is CASSSILRGPNEKLFF. Here the CDR3 DNA reads TGTGCCAGCAGTTCCATTCTCAGGGGGCCTAATGAAAAACTGTTTTTT.

V and J are TRBV4-3 and TRBJ2-5, with a possible D match to TRBD1 (6 bases). The V gene lost 3 bases and the J gene lost 4 bases, with 12 bases spanning the gap. Germline CDR1 is LGHNA and CDR2 is YSLEER. CDR3 size: 14 residues. For the CDR3, the DNA is TGCGCCAGCAGCCAGCAAGGGGGTAGAGAGACCCAGTACTTC. This gives the protein CASSQQGGRETQYF.

The rearrangement uses TRBV30 and TRBJ2-1; possibly TRBD2 for D (6 bases). The CDR3 covers 15 residues. Germline CDR1 is GTSNPN and CDR2 is SVGIG (reference sequence). The ends were cut back, 0 bases at V and 4 bases at J, with 13 bases in the middle. The DNA of the CDR3 is TGTGCCTGGAGTGTAAAGCGGGCCTCTTACAATGAGCAGTTCTTC. Amino acids: CAWSVKRASYNEQFF. Full variable domain (missing parts from reference TRBV30 and TRBJ2-1): SQTIHQWPATLVQPVGSPLSLECTVEGTSNPNLYWYRQAAGRGLQLLFYSVGIGQISSEVPQNLSASRPQDRQFILSSKKLLLSDSGFYLCAWSVKRASYNEQFFGPGTRLTVL.

This sequence joins TRBV2 and TRBJ2-2; D remains unclear. Per the germline V gene, CDR1 is SNHLY and CDR2 is FYNNEI. The CDR3 is 15 residues long. The V and J ends lost 6 bases and 2 bases respectively, with 13 bases between them. The CDR3 bases are TGTGCCAGCAGCTTTATTCCTAAAAACACCGGGGAGCTGTTTTTT. Residues: CASSFIPKNTGELFF.

The chain carries TRBV3-1 (or the pseudogene TRBV3-2) and TRBJ1-2, with TRBD1 matching over 7 bases. After removal of 3 bases from V and 6 bases from J, the junction contained 4 bases not matched to a gene. Germline V gene sequence: CDR1 LGHDT, CDR2 YNNKEL (reference sequence). CDR3 length equals 13 residues. CDR3 loop: CASSHPQGDGYTF. CDR3 sequence (DNA): TGTGCCAGCAGCCATCCCCAGGGGGATGGCTACACCTTC.

The gene calls are TRBV28 and TRBJ1-2; 10 nucleotides align to TRBD1. After removal of 5 bases from V and 3 bases from J, the junction contained 9 bases not matched to a gene. The germline V gene has CDR1 MDHEN and CDR2 SYDVKM. The CDR3 consists of 16 residues. CDR3 residues: CASSNNEGQGYYGYTF. Written as DNA, the CDR3 is TGTGCCAGCAGTAACAACGAGGGACAGGGGTACTATGGCTACACCTTC.

The chain employs TRBV3-1 (or the pseudogene TRBV3-2) and TRBJ1-1, with TRBD1 as a possible D gene (5 bases). The CDR3 sequence is 16 residues long. Trimming left V 1 base short and J 3 bases short, with 15 bases between. Germline values: CDR1 LGHDT, CDR2 YNNKEL (reference sequence). CDR3 in amino acids: CASSQGRGSLDTEAFF. The CDR3 DNA reads TGTGCCAGCAGCCAAGGTAGGGGCTCGCTGGACACTGAAGCTTTCTTT.

The chain uses TRBV29-1 and TRBJ1-5; 8 bases match TRBD1. The V segment lost 2 bases and the J segment 6 bases; nucleotides outside the gene matches: 3. Germline V gives CDR1 SQVTM, CDR2 ANQGSEA. There are 13 residues in the CDR3. CDR3 sequence reads: CSVETGGGQPQHF. CDR3 bases: TGCAGCGTTGAAACAGGGGGGGGTCAGCCCCAGCATTTT. Full variable domain (rest looked up from reference TRBV29-1 and TRBJ1-5): SAVISQKPSRDICQRGTSLTIQCQVDSQVTMMFWYRQQPGQSLTLIATANQGSEATYESGFVIDKFPISRPNLTFSTLTVSNMSPEDSSIYLCSVETGGGQPQHFGDGTRLSIL.

The J gene is TRBJ2-1, the V gene TRBV2, with a tentative D call TRBD2 (5 bases). Germline CDR1 reads SNHLY; CDR2 reads FYNNEI. Trimming took off 5 bases at V and 6 bases at J, with 17 bases between the two ends. This CDR3 spans 15 amino acids. As DNA, the CDR3 is TGTGCCAGCAGTCTCACAGACTACAATTCCAATGAGCAGTTCTTC. It is translated as CASSLTDYNSNEQFF.

This rearrangement joins TRBV6-6 to TRBJ1-1; maybe TRBD1 (6 bases). Per germline, CDR1 MNHNY and CDR2 SVGAGI (reference sequence). Trimming took off 5 bases at V and 6 bases at J, with 16 bases between the two ends. The CDR3 totals 14 residues. This CDR3 reads CASSRHTGIPEAFF. CDR3 nucleotides: TGTGCCAGCAGTCGACATACAGGGATACCTGAAGCTTTCTTT.

V is TRBV18 and J is TRBJ2-1; the match to TRBD2 covers 16 bases. Per the germline V gene, CDR1 is KGHSH and CDR2 is LQKENI. J was trimmed by 8 bases and V by 4 bases; bases with no gene match: 8. This CDR3 is 17 amino acids long. CDR3 in amino acids: CASSLRAGTSGGDEQFF. The CDR3 bases are TGTGCCAGCTCACTCCGGGCCGGGACTAGCGGGGGGGATGAGCAGTTCTTC.

The genes are TRBV13 and TRBJ2-7, with D perhaps TRBD2 (7 bases). Trimming removed 1 base from V and 6 bases from J, with 16 bases in between. CDR3 size: 15 residues. Germline CDR1 PRHDT, CDR2 FYEKMQ (reference sequence). The CDR3 region is CASSLDGGALLEQYF. The DNA of the CDR3 is TGTGCCAGCAGCTTAGATGGGGGGGCTCTCCTCGAGCAGTACTTC.

The rearrangement uses TRBV7-2 and TRBJ2-3; a weak D match, TRBD1 (6 bases). Trimming removed 3 bases from V and 2 bases from J, with 9 bases in between. Germline CDR1 and CDR2: SGHTA and FQGNSA. CDR3 length: 14 residues. CDR3 nucleotide sequence: TGTGCCAGCAGCTTGGGACACAACACAGATACGCAGTATTTT. Encoded protein: CASSLGHNTDTQYF.

The chain uses TRBV5-5 and TRBJ1-2; a possible D gene is TRBD1 (5 bases). Germline V gene data show CDR1 as SGHKS and CDR2 as YYEKEE (reference sequence). The CDR3 is 15 amino acids. The V gene lost 2 bases and the J gene lost 2 bases, with 13 bases spanning the gap. CDR3 loop: CASSLVGVTNYGYTF. CDR3 DNA: TGTGCCAGCAGCTTAGTAGGGGTTACAAACTATGGCTACACCTTC.

The chain carries TRBV18 and TRBJ2-2; TRBD1 aligns across 7 bases. Germline V gives CDR1 KGHSH, CDR2 LQKENI. The J segment lost 2 bases and the V segment lost 3 bases, leaving 9 bases of the junction unmatched. This CDR3 contains 17 residues. CDR3 in DNA: TGTGCCAGCTCACCTTTTACGGGACAGTCTAACACCGGGGAGCTGTTTTTT. It translates to CASSPFTGQSNTGELFF.

The J gene is TRBJ2-2, the V gene TRBV12-3 or TRBV12-4, with D perhaps TRBD2 (5 bases). The V gene lost 3 bases and the J gene lost 6 bases, with 8 bases spanning the gap. The CDR3 is 13 residues long. CDR3 loop: CASSFSSSGELFF. CDR3 nucleotides: TGTGCCAGCAGTTTCTCTAGCTCCGGGGAGCTGTTTTTT.

The gene calls are TRBV7-2 and TRBJ1-1; the D gene is possibly TRBD1 (5 bases). Trimming removed 6 bases from V and 3 bases from J, with 17 bases in between. This CDR3 is 15 amino acids long. From germline, CDR1 is SGHTA and CDR2 FQGNSA. CDR3 protein: CASRSRTDSYTEAFF. The CDR3 DNA reads as TGTGCCAGCAGATCCCGAACCGACAGCTACACTGAAGCTTTCTTT. Complete variable domain (other parts from reference TRBV7-2 and TRBJ1-1): GAGVSQSPSNKVTEKGKDVELRCDPISGHTALYWYRQSLGQGLEFLIYFQGNSAPDKSGLPSDRFSAERTGGSVSTLTIQRTQQEDSAVYLCASRSRTDSYTEAFFGQGTRLTVV.

This chain connects TRBV18 to TRBJ1-3; D might be TRBD1 (5 bases). The CDR3 runs 16 residues. Between the trimmed V and J ends, which lost 4 bases and 0 bases, there was a span of 13 bases. Germline V gene lookup returns CDR1 KGHSH and CDR2 LQKENI. The CDR3 DNA reads as TGTGCCAGCTCACGAGTTCCCGGGGGCTCTGGAAACACCATATATTTT. This codes for CASSRVPGGSGNTIYF.

Worth noting for this clone: A read error may produce the germline difference seen at one junction end. This chain connects TRBV9 to TRBJ2-1; 12 nucleotides match TRBD1. In germline, CDR1 is SGDLS, CDR2 YYNGEE. There are 17 residues in the CDR3. CDR3 in amino acids: CASSSRPGTGGYDEQFF. CDR3 sequence (DNA): TGTGCCAGCAGCTCCCGTCCCGGGACAGGGGGCTACGATGAGCAGTTCTTC.

This chain connects TRBV9 to TRBJ1-2; 9 bases align to TRBD1. There are 17 residues in the CDR3. J gave up 4 bases and V 3 bases, and 13 bases lay outside the gene matches. Germline V gene sequence: CDR1 SGDLS, CDR2 YYNGEE. In DNA, the CDR3 is TGTGCCAGCAGCGGTAGCACCGAACAGGGGGCCATCTATGGCTACACCTTC. The encoded protein is CASSGSTEQGAIYGYTF. The entire variable domain, with the rest obtained from reference TRBV9 and TRBJ1-2, is as follows: DSGVTQTPKHLITATGQRVTLRCSPRSGDLSVYWYQQSLDQGLQFLIQYYNGEERAKGNILERFSAQQFPDLHSELNLSSLELGDSALYFCASSGSTEQGAIYGYTFGSGTRLTVV.

The chain is built from TRBV5-1 and TRBJ1-2, with TRBD1 as a possible D gene (5 bases). V lost 5 bases and J lost 2, with 7 bases in between. Germline V gene data show CDR1 as SGHRS and CDR2 as YFSETQ. This CDR3 spans 12 amino acids. CDR3 DNA sequence: TGCGCCAGCAGGCGGGGGAACTATGGCTACACCTTC. Translated: CASRRGNYGYTF.

The DNA of the CDR3 is TGCAGTGCTAGTGACTCTGGCGGGAGCGAGTTCGAGCAGTACTTC. Protein: CSASDSGGSEFEQYF. The genes are TRBV20-1 and TRBJ2-7; the match to TRBD2 covers 7 bases. Trimming at V came to 3 bases and at J to 6 bases, leaving 14 bases not matched to a gene. From germline, CDR1 is DFQATT and CDR2 SNEGSKA (reference sequence). This CDR3 has 15 residues.